This record covers a single T cell receptor beta chain. Its antigen remains unidentified. Synthetic TCR analog templates were spiked into all PCRs individually. Profiling relied on immunoSEQ multiplex PCR, and the TCRdb table lists in-frame clones only, not all of them. The sample carries just under 45,000 clones, around 90% recorded once. The sample originates from a study of PD-L1 blockade in urothelial cancer. Study as a whole: The authors examined blood 3 weeks (second dose) and 6 weeks after treatment start.

Pretreatment and on-treatment samples were taken, numbering 1 to 8 per patient. Overall study findings and caveats: Tumor-associated TCR clones expanded more in blood at 3 weeks in patients with durable benefit.

CDR3 length: 17 amino acids. Looked up from germline, CDR1 is KGHSH and CDR2 is LQKENI. Trimming cost V 4 bases and J 7 bases; bases outside gene matches: 13. The chain uses TRBV18 and TRBJ1-6; 7 bases map to TRBD1. This receptor was identified in a woman aged 60-70 years with urothelial cancer. The sequences come from PBMCs, collected around atezolizumab (anti-PD-L1) treatment. Here the CDR3 reads CASSQVQGPQGNSPLHF. In DNA form, the CDR3 reads TGTGCCAGCTCACAAGTACAGGGGCCCCAGGGAAATTCACCCCTCCACTTT.